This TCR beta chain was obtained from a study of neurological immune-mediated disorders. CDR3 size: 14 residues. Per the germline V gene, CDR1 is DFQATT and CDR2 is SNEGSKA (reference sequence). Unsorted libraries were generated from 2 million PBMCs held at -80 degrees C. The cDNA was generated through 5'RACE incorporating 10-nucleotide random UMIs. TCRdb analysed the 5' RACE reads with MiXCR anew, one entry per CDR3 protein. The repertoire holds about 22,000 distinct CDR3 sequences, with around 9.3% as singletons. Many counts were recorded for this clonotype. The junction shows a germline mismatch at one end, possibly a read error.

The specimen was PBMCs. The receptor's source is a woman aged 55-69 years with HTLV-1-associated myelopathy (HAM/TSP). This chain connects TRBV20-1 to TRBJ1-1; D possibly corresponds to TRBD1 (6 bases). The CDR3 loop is CATTGIFMNTEAFF. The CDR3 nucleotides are TGTGCAACAACAGGGATCTTCATGAACACTGAAGCTTTCTTT.